The 18 T cell receptor beta chains below come from one sample, sequenced in a study of regulatory T cells in long-lasting Graves disease (dated by TCRdb to the early 2020s). The library was prepared using multiplex PCR. The sample was run on an Illumina HiSeq 4000. iRepertoire HTBI primers and Arm-PCR amplification of CDR3 regions were used to construct TCR beta libraries. Clones were called with MiXCR by TCRdb after fastp trimmed the public reads at Q25, and only in-frame beta chains were retained. Here each entry gathers all rows of one CDR3 protein and keeps the most common genes and DNA. Present in this sample are a few hundred thousand distinct CDR3 sequences, 20% of which were seen just once. The ten largest clones take up approximately 15% of the sample. The sample's time point label, decoded: newly diagnosed GD, antithyroid drugs for less than 3 months. RNA was extracted from PBMCs in TRIzol for both TCR sequencing and RNA sequencing.

The sample consisted of peripheral blood mononuclear cells (PBMCs), taken at new diagnosis, from a patient treated with antithyroid drugs. These receptors were taken from a female donor with Graves disease.

The rearrangement uses TRBV7-9 and TRBJ1-3, with D perhaps TRBD1 (5 bases). CDR3 length: 17 amino acids. V was shortened by 5 bases and J by 0 bases, with 17 bases between the two germline ends. Germline CDR1 SEHNR, CDR2 FQNEAQ (reference sequence). CDR3 in amino acids: CASSPEGRGNSGNTIYF. The CDR3 DNA follows: TGTGCCAGCAGCCCCGAGGGTCGGGGGAACTCTGGAAACACCATATATTTT.

This clonotype was found a few times. The chain combines TRBV20-1 with TRBJ1-6; possible D gene TRBD1, 5 bases. The V end lost 4 bases, the J end lost 0 bases, and 10 bases lay between the germline ends. The CDR3 length is 15 residues. Germline-derived CDR1 and CDR2 are DFQATT and SNEGSKA (reference sequence). The CDR3 DNA is TGCAGTGCTAAACAGGAAAGCTCCTATAATTCACCCCTCCACTTT. Amino acids: CSAKQESSYNSPLHF.

This clonotype has a count of ten or more. The V call is TRBV3-1, the J call TRBJ1-2; 7 bases line up with TRBD1. The CDR3 covers 14 residues. Germline loops: CDR1 LGHDT, CDR2 YNNKEL (reference sequence). The junction had 7 bases not matched to a gene; V was cut back by 7 bases and J by 2 bases. As DNA, the CDR3 is TGTGCCAGCACCAACCGACAGGGCAACTATGGCTACACCTTC. Its translation: CASTNRQGNYGYTF.

This clonotype was found a few times. The V call is TRBV4-1, the J call TRBJ1-2; 7 nucleotides align to TRBD1. CDR3 length equals 15 residues. Germline V CDR1 and CDR2: MGHRA, YSYEKL. With 1 base clipped from V and 4 bases from J, the junction kept 6 bases outside the gene matches. CDR3 DNA: TGCGCCAGCAGCCAAGTTGAGGCAGGGGGCTATGGCTACACCTTC. Amino acids: CASSQVEAGGYGYTF.

This clonotype occurred many times. This chain joins TRBV27 and TRBJ1-4, with 7 bases identical to TRBD1. Trimming removed 6 bases from V and 5 bases from J; junction bases left unmatched: 9. The CDR3 loop spans 15 amino acids. Germline loops: CDR1 MNHEY, CDR2 SMNVEV (reference sequence). DNA of the CDR3: TGTGCCAGCAGAAAAATCGGGACAGCGAATGAAAAACTGTTTTTT. Residues: CASRKIGTANEKLFF.

This clonotype was found many times. The chain joins TRBV7-2 to TRBJ2-6; D remains ambiguous. The germline CDR1 and CDR2 sequences are SGHTA and FQGNSA. The CDR3 runs to 15 residues. The V and J ends lost 5 bases and 0 bases respectively, with 8 bases between them. CDR3 sequence reads: CASSPWDSGANVLTF. For the CDR3, the DNA is TGTGCCAGCAGCCCTTGGGACTCTGGGGCCAACGTCCTGACTTTC.

This clonotype was detected ten times or more. V is TRBV11-3 and J is TRBJ1-6, with 7 bases aligning to TRBD1. The V and J ends lost 0 bases and 7 bases, in that order; junction bases with no gene match: 0. The germline gives CDR1 SGHNT, CDR2 YENEEA. This CDR3 is built from 14 residues. The CDR3 region is CASSLEGQNSPLHF. The CDR3 region has the DNA TGTGCCAGCAGCTTAGAGGGACAGAATTCACCCCTCCACTTT.

The rearrangement links TRBV20-1 to TRBJ2-5; 8 positions match TRBD1. Germline-derived CDR1 and CDR2 are DFQATT and SNEGSKA (reference sequence). CDR3 size: 14 residues. Unmatched junction bases numbered 5, after V lost 4 bases and J lost 1 base. The CDR3 nucleotides read TGCAGTGCTACCGACAGGGGCGCCCAAGAGACCCAGTACTTC. Protein sequence: CSATDRGAQETQYF.

The rearrangement uses TRBV20-1 and TRBJ2-3; 8 nucleotides align to TRBD2. Trimming at V came to 5 bases and at J to 1 base, leaving 8 bases not matched to a gene. Germline values: CDR1 DFQATT, CDR2 SNEGSKA (reference sequence). This CDR3 region has 15 residues. The CDR3 DNA reads as TGCAGTGCTCTCCCCCCGGGGGGGGGCACAGATACGCAGTATTTT. It yields the protein CSALPPGGGTDTQYF.

This clonotype appeared a few times. The rearrangement links TRBV27 to TRBJ1-4; possibly TRBD1 for D (5 bases). Trimming shortened V by 10 bases and J by 7 bases, and 16 bases separated the two germline ends. The CDR3 loop spans 13 amino acids. The germline V gene has CDR1 MNHEY and CDR2 SMNVEV (reference sequence). The CDR3, as DNA: TGTGCCACTGGGACCGGGGGTCCTGAAAAACTGTTTTTT. Translation: CATGTGGPEKLFF.

This clonotype has a count of ten or more. This rearrangement joins TRBV18 to TRBJ2-7; maybe TRBD1 (6 bases). Germline values: CDR1 KGHSH, CDR2 LQKENI. This CDR3 has 14 amino acids. Trimming shortened V by 3 bases and J by 4 bases, and 13 bases separated the two germline ends. The CDR3 here is CASSPVRTAYEQYF. Written as DNA, the CDR3 is TGTGCCAGCTCACCCGTTAGGACAGCGTACGAGCAGTACTTC.

This clonotype occurred a few times. The chain recombines TRBV28 with TRBJ2-6; no clear D gene. There are 15 residues in the CDR3. Trimming stripped 5 bases from V and 0 bases from J, with 8 bases between. Germline CDR1 MDHEN, CDR2 SYDVKM. This CDR3 is CASSINLSGANVLTF. The CDR3 bases are TGTGCCAGCAGTATCAATCTCTCTGGGGCCAACGTCCTGACTTTC.

The chain is built from TRBV7-8 and TRBJ1-1; possibly TRBD1 for D (6 bases). The CDR3 runs to 13 residues. Germline V lookup: CDR1 SGHVS, CDR2 FQNEAQ. V was pared by 4 bases and J by 2 bases, with 8 bases between. Here the CDR3 DNA reads TGTGCCAGCAGCTGGGGGGCCAACACTGAAGCTTTCTTT. It yields the protein CASSWGANTEAFF.

The table lists this clonotype with many counts. The chain employs TRBV6-4 and TRBJ2-7; TRBD1 or TRBD2 may be the D gene (5 bases each). Trimming stripped 6 bases from V and 6 bases from J, with 12 bases between. Germline V gives CDR1 MRHNA, CDR2 SNTAGT. This CDR3 contains 12 residues. CDR3 sequence (DNA): TGTGCCAGCAGCACTAGGGGTCTCGAGCAGTACTTC. Residues: CASSTRGLEQYF.

Many counts were recorded for this clonotype. The chain joins TRBV18 to TRBJ2-7, with 7 bases identical to TRBD1. With 2 bases clipped from V and 6 bases from J, the junction kept 4 bases outside the gene matches. This CDR3 region has 13 residues. The germline V gene has CDR1 KGHSH and CDR2 LQKENI. The DNA for the CDR3 is TGTGCCAGCTCACCAAACCGACAGGGCGAGCAGTACTTC. It codes for CASSPNRQGEQYF.

The sample holds a few counts of this clonotype. This chain joins TRBV11-3 and TRBJ2-7, with D unclear. Trimming stripped 0 bases from V and 2 bases from J, with 8 bases between. Germline V gene lookup returns CDR1 SGHNT and CDR2 YENEEA. The CDR3 spans 14 residues. CDR3 amino acids: CASSLDQVTYEQYF. DNA for the CDR3: TGTGCCAGCAGCTTAGATCAGGTAACCTACGAGCAGTACTTC.

V and J are TRBV10-2 and TRBJ1-1; D might be TRBD1 (5 bases). Germline loops: CDR1 WSHSY, CDR2 SAAADI. This CDR3 is built from 14 residues. V lost 2 bases to trimming and J lost 8 bases, with 15 bases between them. This CDR3 reads CASSEEPGQREAFF. The CDR3 coding sequence is TGCGCCAGCAGTGAGGAACCAGGGCAACGGGAAGCTTTCTTT.

This clonotype has at least ten counts. The gene calls are TRBV6-1 and TRBJ1-6, with 8 bases identical to TRBD1. CDR3 length: 15 residues. Trimming at V came to 5 bases and at J to 10 bases, leaving 10 bases not matched to a gene. The germline V gene has CDR1 MNHNS and CDR2 SASEGT. The CDR3: CASSNVDRAGSPLHF. In DNA form, the CDR3 reads TGTGCCAGCAGTAACGTGGACAGGGCGGGCTCACCCCTCCACTTT.